This T cell receptor beta chain was captured by sequencing in a study of blood T cell repertoires in COVID-19 (TCRdb year 2020). Broadly, across the study: The collaborator samples originated in the United States, Italy and Spain and spanned the acute and convalescent phases of COVID-19. The material from the prospective study consisted of cDNA or gDNA derived from T cells, B-cell-depleted T cells, or PBMCs. Deeply sampled blood TCRbeta repertoires from subjects exposed to, actively infected with, or recovered from COVID-19 were included in the dataset. The repertoires were released in a freely available public database intended as a resource for research on the immune response to SARS-CoV-2. The samples were drawn from the first 160 participants of the ongoing ImmuneRACE study and from under 1,500 subjects provided by 6 global collaborators. Sample metadata almost always included a de-identified subject ID, COVID-19 status, age in years and sex. Where available, HLA class I and class II types were obtained from metadata supplied by the sample provider rather than from assay-based typing. Here is what the overall study found, with its caveats: The amount of clinical and demographic metadata varied by source and participant and was provided uncurated.

Participants in the prospective study were enrolled through a virtual design, were aged roughly 18 to 95 years, and lived in roughly 26 United States geographic areas. In the prospective study, participants were assigned to cohorts based on the clinical history participants reported in a screening survey and a study questionnaire. Recovered participants in ImmuneRACE Cohort 3 were defined as having two consecutive negative NP/OP PCR tests, clearance from a healthcare professional, or resolution of symptoms. In the prospective study, mobile phlebotomists collected whole blood, serum and a nasopharyngeal or oropharyngeal swab from each participant. Additional blood draws and questionnaires over an approximately two-month period could optionally be provided by prospective study participants. Prospective study blood samples were shipped either frozen or at room temperature before DNA extraction. Of note for this clone: There is no known antigen for this receptor. Base quality data are lacking; no much larger clone is found one base away.

TCRbeta CDR3 regions were amplified from genomic DNA by means of the immunoSEQ Assay, a bias-controlled multiplex PCR. The original pipeline was this. The number of nucleated cells in each sample was estimated by amplification of reference gene primers within the assay. To quantify the absolute abundance of each unique TCRbeta CDR3 rearrangement, sequence reads were collapsed and filtered. Productive Simpson clonality was computed per sample as the square root of Simpson's diversity index over productive rearrangements. TCRdb provides this immuneACCESS table in a form limited to in-frame rearrangements. Some clones are lacking; in checked studies, under half of them reflect an unresolved V gene, and why the rest are absent is not known. V and J calls and clone size come straight from that table; D and trimming were deduced from the DNA. The sample data list roughly 330,000 clones, and approximately 88% of these were observed just once. 5% of the sample lies in the top ten.

Based on the germline V gene, the CDR1 and CDR2 sequences are ENHRY and SYGVKD. The CDR3 runs 16 residues from the cysteine to the phenylalanine. The entry retains the CDR3 DNA only, 48 bases that are in frame from base 1. Here V drops 6 bases and J drops 6 bases, and the junction holds 11 bases not matched to any gene. The sample consisted of PBMCs or T cells enriched from blood (not recorded which). The V gene is TRBV10-3 and the J gene is TRBJ2-2, and 9 junctional nucleotides match TRBD1. This TCR came from a man aged 30-40 years who had recovered from COVID-19. The nucleotides read TGTGCCATCAGCTCTACCGGGACAGGGACCTCCGGGGAGCTGTTTTTT. It is translated as CAISSTGTGTSGELFF.